Listed below are T cell receptor beta chains from one sample, sequenced in a study of blood T cell repertoires in COVID-19. This table comes from immunoSEQ multiplex PCR, and its TCRdb copy is limited to in-frame clones, with some not included. The table has 450,000 or so clones, about nine tenths seen once. The sequenced sample was PBMCs or T cells enriched from blood (not recorded which). Source of these receptors: a man aged 18-30 years who had recovered from COVID-19. CDR3s include the opening cysteine and the closing phenylalanine or tryptophan. The D gene is left open where the match is weak. Size is omitted from some rows. Given values are once, few, many or a class for expanded clones.

clone_size,v_call,d_call,j_call,cdr3_nt,cdr3_aa
NA,TRBV6-5,NA,TRBJ1-5,TGTGCCAGCAGCCCGTGGGGAGGCAATCAGCCCCAGCATTTT,CASSPWGGNQPQHF
few,TRBV24-1,TRBD2,TRBJ2-1,TGTGCCACCAGTGATTTGGTGGGGGAGGGGCAGTTCTTC,CATSDLVGEGQFF
NA,TRBV10-1,TRBD1,TRBJ2-3,TGCGCCAACCGCACAGGGGACCGCACAGATACGCAGTATTTT,CANRTGDRTDTQYF
NA,TRBV5-1,NA,TRBJ1-4,TGCGCCAGCAGCTTGAACCCCTTAGATAAACTGTTTTTT,CASSLNPLDKLFF
NA,TRBV18,NA,TRBJ1-1,TGTGCCAGCTCACCACAAATTGGAGGGGTTGGTGCTTTCTTT,CASSPQIGGVGAFF
NA,TRBV7-9,NA,TRBJ2-2,TGTGCCAGCAGGGGGGGACCCGGGGAGCTGTTTTTT,CASRGGPGELFF
NA,TRBV6-5,NA,TRBJ1-1,TGTGCCAGCAAGATGGTCAGAAACACTGAAGCTTTCTTT,CASKMVRNTEAFF
few,TRBV6-5,NA,TRBJ1-2,TGTGCCAGCAAGGGACATACCAACTATGGCTACACCTTC,CASKGHTNYGYTF
NA,TRBV3-1/TRBV3-2,NA,TRBJ2-7,TGTGCCAGCAGCCGCAGGGTGATACCCTACGAGCAGTACTTC,CASSRRVIPYEQYF
NA,TRBV19,TRBD1,TRBJ2-1,TGTGCCAGTAGTATGGACAGGGTTGGTGAGCAGTTCTTC,CASSMDRVGEQFF
NA,TRBV7-9,NA,TRBJ1-2,TGTGCCAGCAGCTTATTCGTTTCGGGTAACCATGGCTACACCTTC,CASSLFVSGNHGYTF